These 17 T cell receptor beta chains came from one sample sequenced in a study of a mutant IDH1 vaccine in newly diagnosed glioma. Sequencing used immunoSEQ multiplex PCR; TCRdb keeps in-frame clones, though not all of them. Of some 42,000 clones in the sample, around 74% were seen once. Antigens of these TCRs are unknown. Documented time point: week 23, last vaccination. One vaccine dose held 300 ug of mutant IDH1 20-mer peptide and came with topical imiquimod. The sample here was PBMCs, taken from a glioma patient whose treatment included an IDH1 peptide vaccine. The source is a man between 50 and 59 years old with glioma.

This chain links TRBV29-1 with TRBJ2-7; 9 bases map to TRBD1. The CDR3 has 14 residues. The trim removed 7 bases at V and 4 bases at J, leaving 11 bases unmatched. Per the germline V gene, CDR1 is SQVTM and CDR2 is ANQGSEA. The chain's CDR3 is CSGGEGTGLYEQYF. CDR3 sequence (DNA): TGCAGCGGGGGAGAGGGGACAGGGTTGTACGAGCAGTACTTC.

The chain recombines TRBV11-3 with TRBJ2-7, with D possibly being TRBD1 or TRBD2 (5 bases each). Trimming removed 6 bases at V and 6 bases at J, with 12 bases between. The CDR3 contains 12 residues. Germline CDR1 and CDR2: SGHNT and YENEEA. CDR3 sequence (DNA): TGTGCCAGCAGGGGGACCGCCGGCGAGCAGTACTTC. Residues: CASRGTAGEQYF.

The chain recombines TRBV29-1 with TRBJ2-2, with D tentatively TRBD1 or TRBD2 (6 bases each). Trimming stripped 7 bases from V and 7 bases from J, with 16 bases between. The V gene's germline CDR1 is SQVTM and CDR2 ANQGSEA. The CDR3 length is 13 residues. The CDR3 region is CSAGGGTHGELFF. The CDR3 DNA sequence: TGCAGCGCCGGGGGCGGGACTCACGGGGAGCTGTTTTTT.

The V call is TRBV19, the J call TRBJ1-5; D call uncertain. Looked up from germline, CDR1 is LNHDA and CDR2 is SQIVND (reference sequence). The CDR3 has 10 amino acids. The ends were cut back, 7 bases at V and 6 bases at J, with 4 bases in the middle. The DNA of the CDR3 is TGTGCCAGTAACACTCAGCCCCAGCATTTT. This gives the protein CASNTQPQHF.

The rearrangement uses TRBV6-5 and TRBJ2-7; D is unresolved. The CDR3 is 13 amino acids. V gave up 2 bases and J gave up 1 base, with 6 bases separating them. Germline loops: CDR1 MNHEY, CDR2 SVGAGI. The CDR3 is CASSYPQSYEQYF. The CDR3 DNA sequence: TGTGCCAGCAGTTACCCCCAGTCCTACGAGCAGTACTTC.

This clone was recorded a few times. CDR3 coding DNA: TGTGCCAGCAGCCAAGAGGGGGCCATTAATGAAAAACTGTTTTTT. Its protein product is CASSQEGAINEKLFF. The chain joins TRBV4-2 to TRBJ1-4; D is possibly TRBD1 (6 bases). Trimming took 0 bases from V and 4 from J, leaving 9 bases between them. From germline, CDR1 is LGHNA and CDR2 YNFKEQ. This CDR3 contains 15 residues.

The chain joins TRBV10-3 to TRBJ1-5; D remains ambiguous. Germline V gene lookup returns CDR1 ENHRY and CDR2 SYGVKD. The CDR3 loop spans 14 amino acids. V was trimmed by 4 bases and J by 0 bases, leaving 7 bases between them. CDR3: CAISGGDSNQPQHF. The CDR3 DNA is TGTGCCATCAGTGGCGGGGATAGCAATCAGCCCCAGCATTTT.

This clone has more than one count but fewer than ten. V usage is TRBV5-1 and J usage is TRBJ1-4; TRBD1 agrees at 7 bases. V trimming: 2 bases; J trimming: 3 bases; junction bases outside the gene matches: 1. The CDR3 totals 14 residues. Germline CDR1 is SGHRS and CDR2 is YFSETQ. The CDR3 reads CASSFTGANEKLFF. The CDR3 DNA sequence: TGCGCCAGCAGCTTTACAGGGGCTAATGAAAAACTGTTTTTT.

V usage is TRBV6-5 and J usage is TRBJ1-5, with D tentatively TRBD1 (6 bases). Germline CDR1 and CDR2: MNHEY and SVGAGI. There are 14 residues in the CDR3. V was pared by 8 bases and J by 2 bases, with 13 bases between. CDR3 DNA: TGTGCCAGCGGAAGAGGGGGGGGCAATCAGCCCCAGCATTTT. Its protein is CASGRGGGNQPQHF.

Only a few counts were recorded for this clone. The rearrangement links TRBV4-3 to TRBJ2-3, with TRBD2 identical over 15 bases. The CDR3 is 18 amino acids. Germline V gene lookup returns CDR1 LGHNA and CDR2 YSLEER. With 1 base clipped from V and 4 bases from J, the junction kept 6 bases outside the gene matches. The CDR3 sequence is CASSQAGLAGGSADTQYF. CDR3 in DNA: TGCGCCAGCAGCCAAGCGGGACTAGCGGGGGGTAGCGCAGATACGCAGTATTTT.

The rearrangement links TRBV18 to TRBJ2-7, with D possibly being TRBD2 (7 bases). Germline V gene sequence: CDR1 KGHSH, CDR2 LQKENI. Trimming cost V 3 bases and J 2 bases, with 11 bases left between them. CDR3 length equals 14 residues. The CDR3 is CASSPGGPAYEQYF. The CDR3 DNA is TGTGCCAGCTCACCGGGGGGGCCCGCCTACGAGCAGTACTTC.

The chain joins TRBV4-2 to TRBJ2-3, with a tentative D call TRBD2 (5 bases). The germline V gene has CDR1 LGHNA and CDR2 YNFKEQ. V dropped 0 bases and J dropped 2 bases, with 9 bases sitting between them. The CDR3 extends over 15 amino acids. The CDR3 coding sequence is TGTGCCAGCAGCCAAGACAGGAGGATCACAGATACGCAGTATTTT. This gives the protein CASSQDRRITDTQYF.

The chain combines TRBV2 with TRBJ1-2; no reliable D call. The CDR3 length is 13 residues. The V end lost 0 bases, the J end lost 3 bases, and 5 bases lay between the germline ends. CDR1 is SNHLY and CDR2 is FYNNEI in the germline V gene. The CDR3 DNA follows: TGTGCCAGCAGTGAAGCCCTGGACTATGGCTACACCTTC. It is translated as CASSEALDYGYTF.

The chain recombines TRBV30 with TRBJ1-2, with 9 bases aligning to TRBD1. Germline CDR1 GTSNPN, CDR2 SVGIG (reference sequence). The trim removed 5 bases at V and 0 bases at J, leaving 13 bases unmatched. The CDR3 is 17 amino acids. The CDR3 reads CAWGRDRVATANYGYTF. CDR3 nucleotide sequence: TGTGCCTGGGGCCGGGACAGGGTAGCAACTGCTAACTATGGCTACACCTTC.

CDR3 sequence (DNA): TGTGCCAGCAGCTTAATTAGTACTGAAGCTTTCTTT. Translating gives CASSLISTEAFF. V and J are TRBV7-9 and TRBJ1-1, with unresolved D. The germline V and J ends were trimmed by 2 bases and 5 bases, with 6 bases remaining between them. Germline lookup yields CDR1 SEHNR and CDR2 FQNEAQ (reference sequence). The CDR3 consists of 12 residues.

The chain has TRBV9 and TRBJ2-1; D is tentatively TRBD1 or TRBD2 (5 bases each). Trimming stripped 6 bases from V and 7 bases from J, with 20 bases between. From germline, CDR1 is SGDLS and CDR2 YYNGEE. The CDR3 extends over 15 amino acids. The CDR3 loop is CASKSGDGLKNEQFF. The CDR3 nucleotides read TGTGCCAGCAAGAGTGGGGACGGATTGAAAAATGAGCAGTTCTTC.

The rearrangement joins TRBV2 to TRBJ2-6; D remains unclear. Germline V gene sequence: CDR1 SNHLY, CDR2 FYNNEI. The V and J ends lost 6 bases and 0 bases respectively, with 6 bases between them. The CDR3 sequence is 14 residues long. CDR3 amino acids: CASSPSSGANVLTF. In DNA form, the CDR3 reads TGTGCCAGCAGCCCGAGCTCTGGGGCCAACGTCCTGACTTTC.